This TCR beta chain was sequenced during a study of blood T cell repertoires in COVID-19. About the research overall: There were acute and convalescent COVID-19 samples, and they came from the United States, Italy and Spain. Nucleic acid was either cDNA or gDNA, and it came from T cells, B-cell-depleted T cells, or PBMCs.

Trimming took 3 bases from V and 0 from J, leaving 13 bases between them. This CDR3 comprises 16 residues. The germline V gene has CDR1 MNHEY and CDR2 SMNVEV (reference sequence). Study processing details: Scientists estimated how many nucleated cells there were by amplifying reference gene primers. Assay used: immunoSEQ multiplex PCR; TCRdb lists only in-frame clones, some missing. D and trimming were read from the DNA, whereas the V and J calls and clone size are those reported in that table. The sample yields 110,000 to 150,000 clones, more than 65% seen once. The clonotype comes from a human donor in a cohort sampled during active COVID-19. The genes are TRBV27 and TRBJ2-3; D is possibly TRBD2 (6 bases). Input material: peripheral blood. The CDR3 DNA is TGTGCCAGCAGTTTCTCGGCGGGGCCTAGCACAGATACGCAGTATTTT. This gives the protein CASSFSAGPSTDTQYF.